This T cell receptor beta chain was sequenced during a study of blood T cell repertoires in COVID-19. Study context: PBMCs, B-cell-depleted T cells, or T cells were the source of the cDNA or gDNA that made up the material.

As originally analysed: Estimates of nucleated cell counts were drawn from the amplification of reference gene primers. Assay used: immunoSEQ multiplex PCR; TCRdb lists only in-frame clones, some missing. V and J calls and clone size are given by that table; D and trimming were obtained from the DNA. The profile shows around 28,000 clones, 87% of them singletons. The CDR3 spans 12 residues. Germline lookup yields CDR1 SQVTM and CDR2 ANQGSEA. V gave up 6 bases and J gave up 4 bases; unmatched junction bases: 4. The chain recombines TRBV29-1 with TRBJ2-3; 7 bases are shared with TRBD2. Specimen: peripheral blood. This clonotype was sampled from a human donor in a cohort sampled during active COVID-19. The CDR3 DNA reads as TGCAGCGTAAAACTAGCGTCAGATACGCAGTATTTT. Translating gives CSVKLASDTQYF.